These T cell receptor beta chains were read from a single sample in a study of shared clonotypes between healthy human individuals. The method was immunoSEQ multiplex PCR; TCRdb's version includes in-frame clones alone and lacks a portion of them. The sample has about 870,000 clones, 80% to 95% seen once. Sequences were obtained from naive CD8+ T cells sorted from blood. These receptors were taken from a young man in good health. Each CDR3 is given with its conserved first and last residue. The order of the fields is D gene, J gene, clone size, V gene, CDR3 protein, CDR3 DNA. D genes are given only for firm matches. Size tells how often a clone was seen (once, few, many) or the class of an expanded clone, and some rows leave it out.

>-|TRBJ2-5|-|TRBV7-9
CASSLVGQTSGETQYF
TGTGCCAGCAGCTTAGTCGGGCAGACCTCAGGGGAGACCCAGTACTTC
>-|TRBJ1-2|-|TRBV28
CASISERGFYGYTF
TGTGCCAGCATCAGTGAAAGGGGATTCTATGGCTACACCTTC
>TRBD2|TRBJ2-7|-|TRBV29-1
CSFSGNSYEQYF
TGCAGTTTTAGCGGGAACTCCTACGAGCAGTACTTC
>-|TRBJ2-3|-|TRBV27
CASSLSPGTRGNTDTQYF
TGTGCCAGCAGTTTATCGCCCGGGACTCGGGGAAACACAGATACGCAGTATTTT
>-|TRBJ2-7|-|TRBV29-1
CSVVPITSYEQYF
TGCAGCGTTGTCCCCATCACGTCCTACGAGCAGTACTTC
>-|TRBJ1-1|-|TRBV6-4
CASREGPNTEAFF
TGTGCCTCCAGGGAGGGACCGAACACTGAAGCTTTCTTT
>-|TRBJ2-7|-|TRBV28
CASSSPGDDTYEQYF
TGTGCCAGCAGTTCCCCGGGAGACGACACCTACGAGCAGTACTTC
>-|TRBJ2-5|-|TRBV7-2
CASSLVGETQYF
TGTGCCAGCAGCTTAGTCGGAGAGACCCAGTACTTC
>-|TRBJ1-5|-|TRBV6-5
CASSYSSEGGPQHF
TGTGCCAGCAGTTACTCGTCAGAAGGAGGGCCCCAGCATTTT
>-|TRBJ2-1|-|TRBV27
CASSRSGASSYNEQFF
TGTGCCAGCAGTCGTTCTGGGGCCAGCTCCTACAATGAGCAGTTCTTC
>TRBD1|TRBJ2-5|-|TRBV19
CASSTTGTGLQETQYF
TGTGCCAGTAGTACAACCGGGACAGGTCTCCAAGAGACCCAGTACTTC
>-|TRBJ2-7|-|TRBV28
CASSYGQGSMGEQYF
TGTGCCAGCAGTTATGGGCAGGGCTCGATGGGCGAGCAGTACTTC
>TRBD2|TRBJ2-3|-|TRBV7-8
CASSLGRLAADTQYF
TGTGCCAGCAGCTTAGGTAGGCTAGCGGCAGATACGCAGTATTTT
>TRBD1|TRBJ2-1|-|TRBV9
CASSATGGVGQFF
TGTGCCAGCAGCGCAACAGGGGGCGTCGGGCAGTTCTTC
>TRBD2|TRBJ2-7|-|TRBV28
CASSLSWSAGGLAGGTSYEQYF
TGTGCCAGCAGTTTATCGTGGAGTGCTGGGGGACTAGCGGGAGGGACCTCCTACGAGCAGTACTTC
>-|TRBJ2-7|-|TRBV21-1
CASGKGQHYEQYF
TGTGCCAGCGGAAAGGGACAGCACTACGAGCAGTACTTC
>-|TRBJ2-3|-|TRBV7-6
CASSAQGETDTQYF
TGTGCCAGCAGCGCCCAAGGGGAGACAGATACGCAGTATTTT
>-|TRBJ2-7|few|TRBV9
CASSGDSYEQYF
TGTGCCAGCAGCGGGGACTCCTACGAGCAGTACTTC
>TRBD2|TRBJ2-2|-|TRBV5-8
CASSWVTSGRSLAGELFF
TGTGCCAGCAGCTGGGTGACTAGCGGGAGGAGTCTCGCCGGGGAGCTGTTTTTT
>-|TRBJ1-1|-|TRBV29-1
CSVVLQGNTEAFF
TGCAGCGTTGTTTTGCAGGGGAACACTGAAGCTTTCTTT
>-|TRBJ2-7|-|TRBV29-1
CSVEARETYEQYF
TGCAGCGTTGAAGCTCGGGAGACCTACGAGCAGTACTTC
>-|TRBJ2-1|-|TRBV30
CAWSVASSYNEQFF
TGTGCCTGGAGTGTCGCCTCCTCCTACAATGAGCAGTTCTTC
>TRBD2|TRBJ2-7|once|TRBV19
CASSILGLAGYEQYF
TGTGCCAGTAGTATTTTAGGACTAGCGGGCTACGAGCAGTACTTC
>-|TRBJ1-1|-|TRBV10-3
CAISEQGANTEAFF
TGTGCCATCAGTGAGCAGGGAGCGAACACTGAAGCTTTCTTT
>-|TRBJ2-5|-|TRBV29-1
CSVEEFDRAQETQYF
TGCAGCGTTGAAGAATTCGACAGAGCCCAAGAGACCCAGTACTTC
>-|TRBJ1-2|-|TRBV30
CAWSGSGVNYGYTF
TGTGCCTGGAGTGGATCAGGGGTTAACTATGGCTACACCTTC
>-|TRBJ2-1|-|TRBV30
CAWSGDTYNEQFF
TGTGCCTGGAGTGGTGACACCTACAATGAGCAGTTCTTC
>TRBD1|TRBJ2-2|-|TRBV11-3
CASSPGQGVGSTGELFF
TGTGCCAGCAGCCCGGGACAGGGGGTAGGCAGCACCGGGGAGCTGTTTTTT
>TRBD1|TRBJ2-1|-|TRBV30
CAWSLMDRTNEQFF
TGTGCCTGGAGTCTTATGGACAGGACCAATGAGCAGTTCTTC
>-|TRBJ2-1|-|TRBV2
CASRLNPPNHQQFF
TGTGCCAGCAGACTGAACCCCCCGAATCATCAGCAGTTCTTC
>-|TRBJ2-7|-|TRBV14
CASSQDWVGPYEQYF
TGTGCCAGCAGCCAAGATTGGGTAGGGCCCTACGAGCAGTACTTC